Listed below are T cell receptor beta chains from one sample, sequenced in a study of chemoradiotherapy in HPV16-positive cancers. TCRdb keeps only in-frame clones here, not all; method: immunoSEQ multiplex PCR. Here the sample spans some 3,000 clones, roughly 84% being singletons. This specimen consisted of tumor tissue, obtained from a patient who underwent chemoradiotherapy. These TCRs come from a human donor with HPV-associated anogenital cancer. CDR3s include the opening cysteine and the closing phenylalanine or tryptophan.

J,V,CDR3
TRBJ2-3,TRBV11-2,CASSLGSHLSTDTQYF
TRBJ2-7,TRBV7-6,CASSLGPGGQNEQYF
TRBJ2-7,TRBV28,CASSSTTGSYEQYF
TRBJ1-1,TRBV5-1,CASSLGRIEDTEAFF
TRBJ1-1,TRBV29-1,CSVTVQLNTEAFF
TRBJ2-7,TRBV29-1,CSVVSRGGSSYEQYF
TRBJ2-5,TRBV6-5,CASRRSRGGTETQYF
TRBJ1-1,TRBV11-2,CASTPGDRGTEAFF
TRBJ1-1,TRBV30,CAWSVQGYTEAFF
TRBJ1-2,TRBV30,CAWSDGGGYTF
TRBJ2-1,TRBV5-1,CASSFGAAGGSYNEQFF
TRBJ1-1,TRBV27,CASSLQGRNAFF
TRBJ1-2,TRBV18,CASSLGAQSYGYTF
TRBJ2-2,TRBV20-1,CSASPAGELFF
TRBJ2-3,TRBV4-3,CASSQDLMGGPSTDTQYF
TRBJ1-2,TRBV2,CASRRGAEPLNYGYTF
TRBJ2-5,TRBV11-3,CASSLGALGEETQYF
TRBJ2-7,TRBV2,CASSGGSQQYF
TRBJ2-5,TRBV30,CAWSVAGQIKYQETQYF
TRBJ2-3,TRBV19,CASSIQGTRQRTQYF
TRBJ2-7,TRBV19,CASSTWPSPYEQYF
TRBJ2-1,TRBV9,CASSVVAGNNEQFF
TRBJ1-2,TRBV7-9,CASSLVANGAYGYTF
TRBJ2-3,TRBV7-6,CASSLWSGGGLNTQYF
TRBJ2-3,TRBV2,CASSRDSDTQYF
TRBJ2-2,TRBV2,CASSGWGATTGELFF
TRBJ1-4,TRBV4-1,CASSQGDGYGTNEKLFF
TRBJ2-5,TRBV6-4,CASGPNQETQYF
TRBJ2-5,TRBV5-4,CASSRGSGQETQYF
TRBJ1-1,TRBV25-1,CASNPRGLGNTEAFF
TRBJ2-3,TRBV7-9,CASSLRGEGTDTQYF
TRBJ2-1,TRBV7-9,CASSLAHGDEQFF
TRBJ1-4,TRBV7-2,CASSRSSSNEKLFF
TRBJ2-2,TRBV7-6,CASRLDAGSGELFF
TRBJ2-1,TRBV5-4,CASSSAGGSYNEQFF
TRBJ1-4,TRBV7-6,CASSLIPGGADEKLFF
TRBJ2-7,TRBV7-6,CASSPDRGVSYEQYF
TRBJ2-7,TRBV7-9,CASSLPSGGSYEQYF
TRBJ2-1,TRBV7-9,CASSSDYRQQFF
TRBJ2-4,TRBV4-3,CASSHLGGNIQYF
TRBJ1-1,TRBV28,CASSSMITEAFF
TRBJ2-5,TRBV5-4,CASVRDNQETQYF
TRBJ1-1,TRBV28,CASSQDRGNLNTEAFF
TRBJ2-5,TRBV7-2,CASSGYTGVVETQYF
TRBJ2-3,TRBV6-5,CASSYSKGVREYF